Following are 25 T cell receptor beta chains from one sample sequenced in a study of molecular identifiers for immune sequencing clone quantification. TCRdb itself ran the PCR reads through MiXCR, one entry per CDR3 protein. The sample yields about 510,000 distinct CDR3 sequences, over 20% seen once. Sequencing was done on a sample of naive CD8+ T cells from blood, with Jurkat cell RNA spiked in. Subset specified: FACS-sorted CD8+CD4-CCR7+CD45RA+ naive T cells. The origin of the receptors is a human donor in good health. Some libraries in this study had Jurkat cell RNA spiked in.

This clonotype was observed many times. V usage is TRBV28 and J usage is TRBJ2-2; no clear D gene. CDR3 length: 12 amino acids. Germline CDR1 and CDR2: MDHEN and SYDVKM. The V and J ends lost 5 bases and 6 bases respectively, with 7 bases between them. CDR3 in DNA: TGTGCCAGCAGTAGTTCCGCCGGGGAGCTGTTTTTT. It codes for CASSSSAGELFF.

The chain links TRBV19 to TRBJ2-4, with D unresolved. CDR3 length equals 12 residues. With 4 bases removed from V and 6 bases from J, the gap between germline ends came to 7 bases. Germline values: CDR1 LNHDA, CDR2 SQIVND (reference sequence). CDR3 DNA sequence: TGTGCCAGTAGTAGTTTAGGAAACATTCAGTACTTC. Its translation is CASSSLGNIQYF. The full variable domain, with the rest looked up from reference TRBV19 and TRBJ2-4, is DGGITQSPKYLFRKEGQNVTLSCEQNLNHDAMYWYRQDPGQGLRLIYYSQIVNDFQKGDIAEGYSVSREKKESFPLTVTSAQKNPTAFYLCASSSLGNIQYFGAGTRLSVL.

The chain's CDR3 is CASSPRGANYGYTF. The CDR3 coding sequence is TGTGCCAGCAGCCCCAGGGGCGCTAACTATGGCTACACCTTC. The gene calls are TRBV7-2 and TRBJ1-2; tentatively, D is TRBD1 (6 bases). This CDR3 contains 14 residues. V was clipped by 5 bases and J by 0 bases, with 10 bases between them. Germline-derived CDR1 and CDR2 are SGHTA and FQGNSA.

This chain joins TRBV6-6 and TRBJ2-5; D is unclear. Trimming shortened V by 3 bases and J by 3 bases, and 11 bases separated the two germline ends. The germline CDR1 and CDR2 sequences are MNHNY and SVGAGI (reference sequence). This CDR3 comprises 14 residues. The DNA of the CDR3 is TGTGCCAGCAGTTATAGTGAGGTGGAAGAGACCCAGTACTTC. Translation: CASSYSEVEETQYF.

As for this clonotype: This clone may be a read error of a much larger clone one base away. The rearrangement links TRBV12-3 or TRBV12-4 to TRBJ2-3; a possible D gene is TRBD2 (6 bases). V was pared by 7 bases and J by 2 bases, with 22 bases between. The length of the CDR3 is 17 residues. The CDR3 loop reads CASKGTETEGLTDTQYF. The CDR3 DNA is TGTGCCAGCAAGGGGACCGAAACAGAGGGACTCACAGATACGCAGTATTTT.

Details on this clonotype: A much larger clone lies a single base off, so this may be a read error. The rearrangement joins TRBV18 to TRBJ2-4; 8 bases match TRBD2. The CDR3 consists of 17 residues. Germline-derived CDR1 and CDR2 are KGHSH and LQKENI. The DNA of the CDR3 is TGTGCCAGCTCCTCAGCGGTGGCGGGAGGAGGCAAAGACATTCAGTACTTC. Translation: CASSSAVAGGGKDIQYF.

Ten or more counts support this clonotype. The gene calls are TRBV20-1 and TRBJ2-3; D perhaps matches TRBD2 (5 bases). Germline lookup yields CDR1 DFQATT and CDR2 SNEGSKA (reference sequence). V lost 6 bases, J lost 2 bases, and 15 bases lay in between. This CDR3 comprises 14 residues. In DNA, the CDR3 is TGCAGTGCCGAGGACGGAGGAGACACAGATACGCAGTATTTT. Residues: CSAEDGGDTDTQYF.

This sequence joins TRBV27 and TRBJ1-4; TRBD1 might be the D (6 bases). The germline V and J ends were trimmed by 8 bases and 4 bases, with 8 bases remaining between them. Germline lookup yields CDR1 MNHEY and CDR2 SMNVEV (reference sequence). CDR3 length: 12 residues. CDR3: CASQGYNEKLFF. In DNA, the CDR3 is TGTGCCAGCCAGGGGTATAATGAAAAACTGTTTTTT.

This clonotype was seen ten or more times. This sequence joins TRBV27 and TRBJ2-2; D gene uncertain. CDR1 and CDR2 from the germline V gene are MNHEY and SMNVEV (reference sequence). This CDR3 region has 12 residues. V was clipped by 8 bases and J by 6 bases, with 10 bases between them. In nucleotides, the CDR3 is TGTGCCAGCCGCCCGGGCGCCGGGGAGCTGTTTTTT. Protein sequence: CASRPGAGELFF.

There are many counts of this clonotype. V usage is TRBV19 and J usage is TRBJ2-2; no clear D. Trimming pared 1 base from V and 5 bases from J, leaving 5 bases between. The CDR3 spans 13 residues. Germline CDR1 LNHDA, CDR2 SQIVND (reference sequence). The CDR3 sequence is CASSIGPTGELFF. DNA of the CDR3: TGTGCCAGTAGTATAGGACCTACCGGGGAGCTGTTTTTT.

V gene TRBV7-2 combines with J gene TRBJ2-3; TRBD2 matches at 10 bases. Trimming at V came to 3 bases and at J to 2 bases, leaving 8 bases not matched to a gene. Germline V gene sequence: CDR1 SGHTA, CDR2 FQGNSA. This CDR3 comprises 17 residues. The CDR3 region has the DNA TGTGCCAGCAGCTTGTCCCCCGGGACTAGCGCCACAGATACGCAGTATTTT. As protein: CASSLSPGTSATDTQYF.

This clonotype appeared many times. The chain carries TRBV19 and TRBJ1-4; D is uncertain. Germline CDR1 is LNHDA and CDR2 is SQIVND (reference sequence). Trimming left V 10 bases short and J 8 bases short, with 14 bases between. The CDR3 has 12 amino acids. The DNA of the CDR3 is TGTGCCACTATGTTTGGGCCCGAAAAACTGTTTTTT. It specifies CATMFGPEKLFF.

The gene calls are TRBV21-1 and TRBJ2-7; the table calls TRBD1, which could not be checked here. TRBV21-1 is noted as a pseudogene. This CDR3 has 13 amino acids. CDR3: CASRYREGHEQYF. The CDR3 DNA is TGTGCCAGCAGGTACAGGGAAGGGCACGAGCAGTACTTC.

This clonotype was observed a handful of times. This rearrangement joins TRBV30 to TRBJ2-7, with a tentative D call TRBD2 (6 bases). CDR1 and CDR2 (germline): GTSNPN, SVGIG (reference sequence). With 2 bases removed from V and 4 bases from J, the gap between germline ends came to 12 bases. The length of the CDR3 is 13 residues. The CDR3: CAWSTSRSYEQYF. The DNA for the CDR3 is TGTGCCTGGAGTACTAGCAGGAGTTACGAGCAGTACTTC. Using reference TRBV30 and TRBJ2-7 for the parts outside the CDR3, the full variable domain is SQTIHQWPATLVQPVGSPLSLECTVEGTSNPNLYWYRQAAGRGLQLLFYSVGIGQISSEVPQNLSASRPQDRQFILSSKKLLLSDSGFYLCAWSTSRSYEQYFGPGTRLTVT.

The chain couples TRBV12-3 or TRBV12-4 to TRBJ2-5; D is unclear. With 6 bases removed from V and 2 bases from J, the gap between germline ends came to 13 bases. This CDR3 region has 14 residues. The DNA of the CDR3 is TGTGCCAGCAGCCCCCGGGCCTCTCAAGAGACCCAGTACTTC. This sequence encodes CASSPRASQETQYF.

V gene TRBV3-1 combines with J gene TRBJ2-1; 7 bases are a match to TRBD2. The CDR3 consists of 17 residues. V shed 0 bases and J 2 bases; nucleotides not matched to a gene: 7. From germline, CDR1 is LGHDT and CDR2 YNNKEL (reference sequence). The CDR3, as DNA: TGTGCCAGCAGCCAAGATCCCACTAGCGTACCCTACAATGAGCAGTTCTTC. Its translation is CASSQDPTSVPYNEQFF.

This chain links TRBV11-2 with TRBJ2-3; D is unclear. The CDR3 extends over 13 amino acids. Germline V CDR1 and CDR2: SGHAT, FQNNGV. V was cut by 0 bases and J by 5 bases, with 6 bases left in between. Written as DNA, the CDR3 is TGTGCCAGCAGCTTAGATTCGGGAGATACGCAGTATTTT. Its translation is CASSLDSGDTQYF.

This clonotype was seen a handful of times. The chain uses TRBV7-9 and TRBJ2-1; unclear D gene. Germline V gives CDR1 SEHNR, CDR2 FQNEAQ (reference sequence). This CDR3 has 12 amino acids. The V and J ends lost 7 bases and 5 bases respectively, with 9 bases between them. CDR3 protein: CASTPLDNEQFF. The CDR3 nucleotides read TGTGCCAGCACCCCCCTGGACAATGAGCAGTTCTTC.

This clonotype has ten or more counts. The chain couples TRBV6-5 to TRBJ1-1; D unresolved. V gave up 4 bases and J gave up 0 bases, with 9 bases separating them. The germline gives CDR1 MNHEY, CDR2 SVGAGI. CDR3 size: 14 residues. The CDR3: CASSLTPMNTEAFF. The DNA for the CDR3 is TGTGCCAGCAGTTTGACACCTATGAACACTGAAGCTTTCTTT.

The V call is TRBV30, the J call TRBJ1-1; D is undetermined. V was trimmed by 2 bases and J by 1 base, leaving 8 bases between them. Germline CDR1 reads GTSNPN; CDR2 reads SVGIG (reference sequence). The CDR3 extends over 13 amino acids. CDR3 nucleotides: TGTGCCTGGAGTCTGGACGGGAACACTGAAGCTTTCTTT. Protein: CAWSLDGNTEAFF.

There are a few counts of this clonotype. The chain is built from TRBV5-3 and TRBJ2-3; TRBD1 or TRBD2 may be the D gene (5 bases each). TRBV5-3 qualifies as an ORF whose function is uncertain. V was clipped by 8 bases and J by 0 bases, with 25 bases between them. This CDR3 is built from 18 residues. The DNA of the CDR3 is TGTGCCAGCAGGGACCGGGACCCATGGGCGACTAGCACAGATACGCAGTATTTT. It yields the protein CASRDRDPWATSTDTQYF.

This clonotype has at least ten counts. The J gene is TRBJ2-4, the V gene TRBV6-1, with 7 positions matching TRBD1. Germline trimming cut 10 bases from V and 7 bases from J; bases unmatched to any gene: 10. Germline CDR1 is MNHNS and CDR2 is SASEGT. CDR3 length: 13 amino acids. The CDR3 here is CAIRGTGENIQYF. Written as DNA, the CDR3 is TGTGCCATCAGAGGAACAGGGGAGAACATTCAGTACTTC.

The V and J genes are TRBV12-3 or TRBV12-4 and TRBJ2-2; TRBD2 agrees at 7 bases. The CDR3 extends over 16 amino acids. V dropped 5 bases and J dropped 1; count of bases not matched to a gene: 7. The CDR3 is CASSDPSGVNTGELFF. The CDR3 DNA reads as TGTGCCAGCAGTGACCCTAGCGGAGTGAACACCGGGGAGCTGTTTTTT.

The chain joins TRBV12-3 or TRBV12-4 to TRBJ2-3; possibly TRBD1 or TRBD2 for D (6 bases each). Trimming took off 8 bases at V and 2 bases at J, with 20 bases between the two ends. This CDR3 has 16 residues. Here the CDR3 DNA reads TGTGCCAGCGGGGGCACGGGACTTATAAACACAGATACGCAGTATTTT. Its protein is CASGGTGLINTDTQYF.

The V gene is TRBV6-5, the J gene TRBJ2-1; 9 bases match TRBD1. This CDR3 comprises 15 residues. Germline trimming cut 8 bases from V and 3 bases from J; bases unmatched to any gene: 8. Germline V gene sequence: CDR1 MNHEY, CDR2 SVGAGI. CDR3 region: CASRQDRGIYNEQFF. The CDR3 bases are TGTGCCAGCCGTCAGGACAGGGGCATCTACAATGAGCAGTTCTTC.